This T cell receptor (beta chain) was captured by sequencing in a study of Ad26.COV2.S vaccination and SARS-CoV-2 variants. The study's findings and limits: An underestimation of total T cell responses may have resulted from the TCR breadth and depth analyses. Substantial breadth was reported for post-vaccination spike-specific CD8+ and CD4+ T cells. Spike-specific TCR breadth ran higher among vaccine recipients than placebo recipients.

The germline CDR1 and CDR2 sequences are SGHRS and YFSETQ. The CDR3 sequence is 14 residues long. V lost 2 bases and J 0 bases, leaving 9 bases between the germline ends. Assay: immunoSEQ multiplex PCR; the TCRdb copy retains only in-frame clones and omits some. The sample carries about 350,000 clones, about 90% recorded once. About this clone itself: Its antigen is not identified.

The source material was peripheral blood, sampled after recovery from COVID-19. The receptor comes from a human donor who had recovered from COVID-19. The genes are TRBV5-1 and TRBJ2-7; D is perhaps TRBD1 (5 bases). DNA for the CDR3: TGCGCCAGCAGCTTTAGGGGTTACTCCTACGAGCAGTACTTC. It translates to CASSFRGYSYEQYF.